This section outlines one T cell receptor beta chain sequence together with its context. The sample comes from a study of blood T cell repertoires in COVID-19. Study-wide background: Samples came from the United States, Italy and Spain, spanning acute and convalescent COVID-19. The cDNA or gDNA used as material had been derived from T cells, B-cell-depleted T cells, or PBMCs.

The data were produced by immunoSEQ multiplex PCR, yet TCRdb's version contains in-frame clones alone and is incomplete. The table records 400,000 to 450,000 clones, less than 95% of them present only once. Membership in each cohort depended on participant-reported clinical history. Looked up from germline, CDR1 is WNHNN and CDR2 is SYGVQD (reference sequence). The CDR3 is made up of 19 amino acids. Trimming took 0 bases from V and 4 from J; bases not matched to a gene: 15. This clonotype originated in a man younger than 35 who had recovered from COVID-19. This chain uses TRBV10-1 with TRBJ1-5; 7 positions match TRBD1. Sequencing input: PBMCs or T cells enriched from blood (not recorded which). DNA for the CDR3: TGCGCCAGCAGTGAGTCTAGAATGCGGGACAGATTGCGGAATCAGCCCCAGCATTTT. Its protein is CASSESRMRDRLRNQPQHF.